This T cell receptor beta chain is drawn from a study of T cells in Graves' hyperthyroidism and ophthalmopathy. Trimming left V 4 bases short and J 2 bases short, with 16 bases between. The germline CDR1 and CDR2 sequences are SGHNT and YYREEE (reference sequence). This CDR3 has 15 residues. For Graves' hyperthyroidism to be stable, ophthalmopathy could not progress within 18 months. This clonotype was found a few times. Amplification of TCR beta CDR3 regions used RNA as the template. Primed by the HTBI set, a first-round RT-PCR was run on the TCR CDR3. TCRdb analysed the multiplex PCR reads with MiXCR anew, one entry per CDR3 protein. The table shows hundreds of thousands of distinct CDR3 sequences, with roughly a third occurring only once.

This TCR derives from a woman in her thirties or forties with Graves' hyperthyroidism. This chain joins TRBV5-4 and TRBJ2-7; D gene unclear. The specimen was blood. The CDR3 spells CASSPDSTEAYEQYF. The CDR3 region has the DNA TGTGCCAGCAGCCCAGACTCGACCGAAGCCTACGAGCAGTACTTC.